Ten or more counts support the clone carrying this T cell receptor (beta chain). What it recognizes is unknown. Time point described: patch test 2, 6 weeks after DPC sensitization. Regarding treatment: therapeutic diphenylcyclopropenone sensitization with weekly scalp DPC. Those who donated were patients with alopecia, 18 to 70 years of age, and suitable for DPC. MiXCR was run by TCRdb on the RACE reads, yielding one entry per CDR3 protein. The data show about 110,000 distinct CDR3 sequences, with 9.2% seen just once and around 3.1% held by the top ten. The source of the sample is a study of human T cells and chemical hapten exposure. Study-level information: Subjects had 2% DPC placed on about 2 cm by about 2 cm of upper inner arm skin for sensitization. Study-level findings and limits: TCRs at a frequency above 1 in 1000 stayed unchanged with DPC sensitization. The donors suffered from alopecia, so their immune response may not match that of healthy people.

Trimming pared 3 bases from V and 4 bases from J, leaving 15 bases between. Germline-derived CDR1 and CDR2 are SGHVS and FQNEAQ. The length of the CDR3 is 16 residues. This TCR came from a woman aged 40 to 50 with alopecia areata. Some clones in this sample may be carry-over from other donors' samples. The starting material was whole blood, obtained in connection with sensitization to the hapten diphenylcyclopropenone (DPC). The chain couples TRBV7-8 to TRBJ2-2, with a tentative D call TRBD1 (7 bases). For the CDR3, the DNA is TGTGCCAGCAGCTTCCGGACTCAGGGGGGCACCGGGGAGCTGTTTTTT. Encoded protein: CASSFRTQGGTGELFF.